This entry concerns a single T cell receptor beta chain. This sample was included in a study of CD8 T cells in ankylosing spondylitis. The CDR3 length is 15 residues. Deletions cut 1 base from V and 2 bases from J, with 11 bases between. Germline V gene data show CDR1 as SGHRS and CDR2 as YFSETQ. Each CDR3 protein is one row after TCRdb ran MiXCR on the 5' RACE reads. The repertoire consists of approximately 140,000 distinct CDR3 sequences, with roughly 44% occurring once and the leading ten covering around 15%. The chain uses TRBV5-1 and TRBJ2-3; D unresolved. The clonotype originates from a male donor with ankylosing spondylitis. The specimen was synovial fluid, either unsorted or a sorted T cell fraction (not recorded which). The CDR3 bases are TGCGCCAGCAGCTTGAGTTATTCTTCCACAGATACGCAGTATTTT. Translation: CASSLSYSSTDTQYF.